The entry that follows covers one T cell receptor (beta chain) sequence. This clonotype has a handful of counts. The antigen this receptor binds is unknown. The sample holds no much larger clone one base away, and base qualities are not on file. The sample comes from a study of identical twins listed by TCRdb under 2016. A note on the overall study: To test whether fetal clonotypes persist, this study deep-sequenced TCR alpha and beta repertoires from monozygotic twins, from unrelated adults of various ages, and from cord blood. To rule out contamination, replicate twin experiments were performed at different times with different library preparation protocols. Study-wide findings and limitations: Out-of-frame TCR alpha sequences shared between twins showed an excess of low generation-probability sequences compared with coincidental sharing between unrelated individuals. Invariant T cells such as MAIT and iNKT could partly confound zero-insertion analyses, though diverse VJ usage argued against this for most clonotypes. The excess sharing between twins in beta out-of-frame sequences was weaker because fewer shared sequences reduced the signal-to-noise ratio. Fewer insertions were carried by abundant cord blood beta clonotypes, a similar but weaker trend appeared in young adult naive repertoires, and no such trend appeared in memory repertoires. Because the same donors could not be followed over many years, the conclusions depended on cross-sectional statistical analysis. In monozygotic twins, out-of-frame TCR alpha sharing was systematically underestimated by recombination models, although the models agreed with sharing between unrelated individuals.

All donors were healthy Caucasians. Three pairs of female monozygotic twins, all aged roughly 18 to 29 years, were included in the twin cohort. Peripheral blood mononuclear cells were used as the source from which RNA for TCR libraries was isolated. To prepare the library, 5' RACE was applied. Sequenced on an Illumina HiSeq 2000. Template switching introduced a universal primer binding site; the final cDNA contained a unique molecular identifier, enabling accurate counting of TCR cDNA molecules. First-strand cDNA for TCR alpha and beta chains was synthesized from specific primers in the conserved constant-segment region. To control for contamination, every cDNA library was double barcoded, receiving both a SMART-Mk sample barcode and Illumina barcodes. Two successive PCR steps introduced TruSeq adapter sequences along with Illumina sample barcodes. Sequencing of the TCR alpha and beta cDNA libraries was done on the Illumina HiSeq platform using custom primers. On the study's bioinformatics: MiGEC processed the raw reads to extract unique molecular identifiers, while MiXCR was used to determine the CDR3 positions. Recombination models were inferred per individual with the repgenHMM and IGoR tools using an EM algorithm. The tcR package in R was used for shared clonotype analysis, with sharing normalized by the product of cloneset sizes. Out-of-frame nonproductive sequences were analyzed to study raw recombination free of thymic and clonal selection effects. In-frame beta chains were kept once TCRdb had trimmed the public reads at Q25 with fastp and called clones with MiXCR. Under each unique CDR3 protein, matching rows form one entry showing the most common genes and DNA. None of the V and J calls come from the authors' own analysis; TCRdb made them. This sample lists 650,000 to 750,000 distinct CDR3 sequences; about 20% were detected once. Roughly 4.3% of the sample rests with the top ten.

According to the germline V gene, CDR1 reads KGHDR and CDR2 reads SFDVKD. V loses 0 bases of germline sequence and J loses 0 bases, and the interval between the two ends is 14 bases. The CDR3 runs 17 residues from the cysteine to the phenylalanine. Solely the CDR3 DNA is kept, with 51 bases framed from the first base. These data also featured in a second study, about T cells expressing NK-cell markers. The second investigation adds: TCR beta-chain repertoires were profiled in sorted CD3+CD56+NKG2C+, CD3+CD56+NKG2C- and CD3+CD56-NKG2C+ T-cell subsets from roughly eight donors. Among the eight sequenced donors, seven were HCMV-seropositive and one was HCMV-seronegative. In several experiments an anti-gammadeltaTCR antibody was added to restrict sorting to alphabetaTCR-expressing T cells. For roughly six donors, the dominant CD3+CD56+NKG2C+ clonotypes were among the top 10 CD8+ clonotypes and accounted for about 1.0-8% of CD8+ T cells. Those dominant clonotypes were again the most abundant among CD3+CD56-NKG2C+ cells in a handful of donors, at roughly 25-60.1%. It remained unclear whether the expanded NKG2C-expressing T cell clones were specific for HCMV antigens. The study sequenced eight donors, all healthy volunteers chosen at random: three men and five women. HCMV serostatus was determined by detecting HCMV-specific IgG in serum with a commercial ELISA kit. For six donors, bulk peripheral blood T-cell repertoires were also sequenced from unsorted PBMC. MIGEC was used to demultiplex reads and group reads by UMI, and MiTCR was used to assemble and quantify clonotypes. To remove erroneous sequences, TCR cDNA sequences were retained only when supported by two or more reads. The tcR package was used for downstream repertoire analysis, and clonotypes were matched between fractions using CDR3 nucleotide sequence together with V segment. VDJmatch was used to annotate antigen specificity against VDJdb, with one amino acid substitution in CDR3 allowed.

Sequenced material: PBMCs. Recombination joined TRBV24-1 with TRBJ2-7, with no reliable assignment of the D segment. This TCR derives from a woman aged 18-29 years in good health. The nucleotide sequence is TGTGCCACCAGTGATTTGGCGGTGCGTAACCCCTCCTACGAGCAGTACTTC. Translated, it gives CATSDLAVRNPSYEQYF.